Presented here are 16 T cell receptor beta chains from one specimen sequenced in a study of shared clonotypes between healthy human individuals. Naive-designated CD8 cells lacked CD45RO, were positively enriched for CCR7, and omitted terminally differentiated effector memory CD45RA+ cells. The protocol was immunoSEQ multiplex PCR, while the TCRdb copy is restricted to in-frame clones and leaves out a portion. The table lists around 580,000 clones, about 98% of them singletons, with 0.3% in the top ten. The sequencing input was naive CD8+ T cells sorted from blood. These receptors were taken from a young man in good health.

The chain couples TRBV7-9 to TRBJ1-2; D call uncertain. In germline, CDR1 is SEHNR, CDR2 FQNEAQ (reference sequence). V shed 1 base and J shed 4 bases, with 10 bases lying between them. This CDR3 comprises 14 residues. CDR3 nucleotides: TGTGCCAGCAGCTTAGAACTGGCCCCCTATGGCTACACCTTC. As protein: CASSLELAPYGYTF.

The CDR3 protein is CASSEGTVENQPQHF. DNA for the CDR3: TGTGCCAGTAGTGAAGGGACAGTAGAAAATCAGCCCCAGCATTTT. The rearrangement joins TRBV19 to TRBJ1-5, with 7 bases lining up with TRBD1. The CDR3 is 15 residues long. J gave up 4 bases and V 5 bases, and 8 bases lay outside the gene matches. Germline lookup yields CDR1 LNHDA and CDR2 SQIVND (reference sequence).

This clone was recorded once. The rearrangement joins TRBV6-6 to TRBJ2-7, with 7 nucleotides matching TRBD2. The CDR3 is 13 amino acids. The V segment lost 5 bases and the J segment 0 bases; nucleotides outside the gene matches: 1. CDR1 is MNHNY, CDR2 SVGAGI, per germline (reference sequence). The CDR3 bases are TGTGCCAGCAGTCGCGGGGGCTCCTACGAGCAGTACTTC. Residues: CASSRGGSYEQYF.

The chain recombines TRBV9 with TRBJ2-3; TRBD2 agrees at 8 bases. Per germline, CDR1 SGDLS and CDR2 YYNGEE. V dropped 0 bases and J dropped 1; count of bases not matched to a gene: 4. The CDR3 contains 16 residues. CDR3 sequence: CASSVDQTSGTDTQYF. CDR3 nucleotides: TGTGCCAGCAGCGTAGACCAGACTAGCGGCACAGATACGCAGTATTTT.

V gene TRBV27 combines with J gene TRBJ1-4; 7 bases match TRBD1. This CDR3 has 14 amino acids. Germline-derived CDR1 and CDR2 are MNHEY and SMNVEV (reference sequence). The V and J ends lost 5 bases and 6 bases, in that order; junction bases with no gene match: 6. The CDR3 DNA sequence: TGTGCCAGCAGTCGAGACGGGACAGATGAAAAACTGTTTTTT. This gives the protein CASSRDGTDEKLFF.

For the CDR3, the DNA is TGCAGCGTTGAAGATTTGGGAACTGGGGCCAACGTCCTGACTTTC. It is translated as CSVEDLGTGANVLTF. The chain couples TRBV29-1 to TRBJ2-6; D gene uncertain. Germline CDR1 and CDR2: SQVTM and ANQGSEA. The CDR3 sequence is 15 residues long. Trimming removed 0 bases at V and 2 bases at J, with 8 bases between.

This chain links TRBV30 with TRBJ2-7, with D perhaps assigned TRBD1 or TRBD2 (5 bases each). Germline lookup yields CDR1 GTSNPN and CDR2 SVGIG (reference sequence). V was trimmed by 0 bases and J by 0 bases, leaving 12 bases between them. The CDR3 sequence is 15 residues long. The CDR3: CAWSVLGEGSYEQYF. CDR3 nucleotides: TGTGCCTGGAGTGTATTGGGGGAAGGCTCCTACGAGCAGTACTTC.

V is TRBV5-8 and J is TRBJ2-7, with D perhaps being TRBD1 or TRBD2 (6 bases each). Germline V CDR1 and CDR2: SGHTS, YDEGEE. Trimming stripped 7 bases from V and 0 bases from J, with 20 bases between. The CDR3 has 16 residues. The CDR3 loop reads CASSPWGRDISYEQYF. For the CDR3, the DNA is TGTGCCAGCTCCCCTTGGGGGCGGGACATCTCCTACGAGCAGTACTTC.

The rearrangement links TRBV27 to TRBJ1-5; D not certain. This CDR3 has 13 amino acids. From germline, CDR1 is MNHEY and CDR2 SMNVEV (reference sequence). Deletions cut 5 bases from V and 4 bases from J, with 9 bases between. In nucleotides, the CDR3 is TGTGCCAGCAGTATAACTGAAAATCAGCCCCAGCATTTT. Translation: CASSITENQPQHF.

The chain has TRBV27 and TRBJ2-7; 8 bases align to TRBD1. CDR3 length equals 12 residues. CDR1 is MNHEY, CDR2 SMNVEV, per germline (reference sequence). V dropped 5 bases and J dropped 7; count of bases not matched to a gene: 4. The CDR3 reads CASSQGAREQYF. The CDR3 coding sequence is TGTGCCAGCAGTCAGGGGGCGCGGGAGCAGTACTTC.

The chain joins TRBV2 to TRBJ2-2, with TRBD1 as a possible D gene (6 bases). The CDR3 spans 15 residues. From germline, CDR1 is SNHLY and CDR2 FYNNEI. With 7 bases removed from V and 3 bases from J, the gap between germline ends came to 15 bases. The CDR3 DNA reads TGTGCCAGCAACCTGGACAGCGCGGACACCGGGGAGCTGTTTTTT. It yields the protein CASNLDSADTGELFF.

The rearrangement joins TRBV7-6 to TRBJ2-7; 9 nucleotides line up with TRBD1. Germline CDR1 is SGHVS and CDR2 is FNYEAQ. There are 15 residues in the CDR3. J lost 5 bases, V lost 9 bases, and 14 bases had no gene match. As DNA, the CDR3 is TGTGCCAGTTCAGATATCCTGGACAGGGGTAACGAGCAGTACTTC. Translated, it gives CASSDILDRGNEQYF.

This rearrangement joins TRBV5-1 to TRBJ2-3, with D perhaps being TRBD1 or TRBD2 (7 bases each). The CDR3 is 16 amino acids. The germline V gene encodes CDR1 SGHRS and CDR2 YFSETQ. V gave up 2 bases and J gave up 4 bases, with 17 bases separating them. Written as DNA, the CDR3 is TGCGCCAGCAGCTTAGGGAGGGGACAGCTGGCAGATACGCAGTATTTT. The encoded protein is CASSLGRGQLADTQYF.

The chain is built from TRBV12-2 and TRBJ2-5; TRBD2 is the table's D call, not checked against the DNA. TRBV12-2 is a pseudogene segment. CDR3 length equals 19 residues. The CDR3 sequence is CASRLAGGRPSGSQETQYF. The CDR3 region has the DNA TGTGCAAGTCGCTTAGCGGGAGGAAGGCCTAGCGGGAGTCAAGAGACCCAGTACTTC.

The V and J genes are TRBV4-2 and TRBJ2-5; 9 bases agree with TRBD2. TRBJ2-7 explains the end of the DNA better; the J call may be wrong. This CDR3 has 17 amino acids. Germline CDR1 and CDR2: LGHNA and YNFKEQ. CDR3 amino acids: CASSQDLRLAASYEQYF. As DNA, the CDR3 is TGTGCCAGCAGCCAAGATCTTAGACTAGCGGCCTCCTACGAGCAGTACTTC.

The CDR3 DNA is TGTGCCAGTAGTATAGCATTGTCCGGGCCAGGGGGTTATCAGCCCCAGCATTTT. As protein: CASSIALSGPGGYQPQHF. The genes are TRBV19 and TRBJ1-5; the match to TRBD1 covers 7 bases. The ends lost 1 base at V and 5 bases at J; junction bases unmatched: 14. This CDR3 has 18 amino acids. The germline CDR1 and CDR2 sequences are LNHDA and SQIVND (reference sequence). The entire variable domain, with the rest obtained from reference TRBV19 and TRBJ1-5, is as follows: DGGITQSPKYLFRKEGQNVTLSCEQNLNHDAMYWYRQDPGQGLRLIYYSQIVNDFQKGDIAEGYSVSREKKESFPLTVTSAQKNPTAFYLCASSIALSGPGGYQPQHFGDGTRLSIL.